Following are 2 T cell receptor beta chains from one sample sequenced in a study of T cell responses to AZD1222 COVID-19 vaccine. Profiling relied on immunoSEQ multiplex PCR, and the TCRdb table lists in-frame clones only, not all of them. The sample has 95,000 to 110,000 clones, 93% seen once. Sequenced material: peripheral blood, taken on day 0 of AZD1222 vaccination. The source of these receptors is an adult in good health.

The chain couples TRBV2 to TRBJ2-3; D is ambiguous. Per germline, CDR1 SNHLY and CDR2 FYNNEI. Deletions cut 7 bases from V and 2 bases from J, with 10 bases between. This CDR3 is built from 13 residues. The CDR3, as DNA: TGTGCCAGCAAACGGGCGGACACAGATACGCAGTATTTT. It is translated as CASKRADTDTQYF.

The chain has TRBV6-4 and TRBJ1-1, with TRBD1 matching 10 bases. The V gene end was trimmed by 7 bases and the J gene end by 2 bases; junction bases not matched to a gene: 10. Germline V gene sequence: CDR1 MRHNA, CDR2 SNTAGT. CDR3 length equals 16 residues. Here the CDR3 reads CASTDDRGRVNTEAFF. The CDR3 DNA sequence: TGTGCCAGCACCGACGACAGGGGGCGAGTCAACACTGAAGCTTTCTTT.